A selection of T cell receptor beta chains follows, all from one sample in a study of molecular identifiers for immune sequencing clone quantification. TCRdb redid the calling of the PCR reads with MiXCR, one entry per CDR3 protein. Of 35,000 or so distinct CDR3 sequences in the sample, about a fifth are singletons; the top ten hold approximately 1%. The sample was naive CD8+ T cells from blood, with Jurkat cell RNA spiked in. The receptor set was obtained from a human donor in good health. Some libraries in this study had Jurkat cell RNA spiked in. Each CDR3 is given without its conserved first and last residue.

CDR3aa: ASSPPQGRTDTQY; v_gene: TRBV18
CDR3aa: ASSYSGRGYEQY; v_gene: TRBV27
CDR3aa: ASSLGGQAF; v_gene: TRBV5-4
CDR3aa: ASSQDFWGQGRQETQY; v_gene: TRBV3-1
CDR3aa: SARDDRKDTRY; v_gene: TRBV20-1
CDR3aa: ASSYSGPGANEQF; v_gene: TRBV6-2/TRBV6-3
CDR3aa: ASSYLSRLGSGYT; v_gene: TRBV6-2/TRBV6-3
CDR3aa: ASSLRDMGSTDTQY; v_gene: TRBV7-9
CDR3aa: ASSRTTDNEQF; v_gene: TRBV13
CDR3aa: SAGGGTSTEAF; v_gene: TRBV20-1
CDR3aa: ASSLYWDVGDNQPQH; v_gene: TRBV27
CDR3aa: ASSFAGPYTDTQY; v_gene: TRBV5-4
CDR3aa: ASSPGLATETQY; v_gene: TRBV28
CDR3aa: ASSVTRRGGTDTQY; v_gene: TRBV6-5
CDR3aa: ASTLGGPQETQY; v_gene: TRBV7-9
CDR3aa: ASSILISSTDTQY; v_gene: TRBV19
CDR3aa: ASSYSAGAEAF; v_gene: TRBV6-5
CDR3aa: ASSLQGTAGELF; v_gene: TRBV6-2/TRBV6-3
CDR3aa: ASSVSGTSTDTQY; v_gene: TRBV7-9
CDR3aa: AISGGGGEIRYEQF; v_gene: TRBV10-3
CDR3aa: ASSFKEPLVTNTGELF; v_gene: TRBV5-1
CDR3aa: AWNPSTGSTDTQY; v_gene: TRBV30
CDR3aa: ASSFAENYEQY; v_gene: TRBV13
CDR3aa: SVVGSQFPNEQF; v_gene: TRBV29-1
CDR3aa: ASSLVPADTGELF; v_gene: TRBV7-9
CDR3aa: ASSLTDQGLWTEAF; v_gene: TRBV11-2
CDR3aa: SASVAGTSGIYEQY; v_gene: TRBV20-1
CDR3aa: ASSFADYNEQF; v_gene: TRBV7-9
CDR3aa: ASRTDGGVSNQPQH; v_gene: TRBV27
CDR3aa: ASRPGGGETQY; v_gene: TRBV19
CDR3aa: SARGSFGTGVLSNQPQH; v_gene: TRBV20-1
CDR3aa: ASSPLQAGSSGANVLT; v_gene: TRBV7-2
CDR3aa: ATQGRGNTEAF; v_gene: TRBV20-1
CDR3aa: ASARFPDTQY; v_gene: TRBV27
CDR3aa: ASSPPAVYEQY; v_gene: TRBV4-1
CDR3aa: ASSSTTKNIQY; v_gene: TRBV12-3/TRBV12-4
CDR3aa: ASENIREGLDTQY; v_gene: TRBV7-2
CDR3aa: ASSARDRLVDTQY; v_gene: TRBV18
CDR3aa: SARDLQGTLREQY; v_gene: TRBV20-1
CDR3aa: ASSYSASGRAEDTQY; v_gene: TRBV6-2/TRBV6-3
CDR3aa: AWGLGGNTEAF; v_gene: TRBV30
CDR3aa: ATSDPTVNSSYEQY; v_gene: TRBV24-1
CDR3aa: ASSLSASSSYEQY; v_gene: TRBV14
CDR3aa: ASSLSTASYEQY; v_gene: TRBV27
CDR3aa: ASSLALASEQF; v_gene: TRBV7-6
CDR3aa: ASSQTTGGAGAIALT; v_gene: TRBV4-1
CDR3aa: ASSYDERGTDPQY; v_gene: TRBV6-5
CDR3aa: ASSQGQGDEQY; v_gene: TRBV4-1
CDR3aa: ASSLGESGSPQH; v_gene: TRBV12-3/TRBV12-4
CDR3aa: ASSFGGAGVGEQY; v_gene: TRBV7-2
CDR3aa: ASSLLSNQPQH; v_gene: TRBV27
CDR3aa: ALTGSGYEQY; v_gene: TRBV30
CDR3aa: ASSPTDREDTQY; v_gene: TRBV7-9
CDR3aa: ASSSAGKDEQY; v_gene: TRBV28